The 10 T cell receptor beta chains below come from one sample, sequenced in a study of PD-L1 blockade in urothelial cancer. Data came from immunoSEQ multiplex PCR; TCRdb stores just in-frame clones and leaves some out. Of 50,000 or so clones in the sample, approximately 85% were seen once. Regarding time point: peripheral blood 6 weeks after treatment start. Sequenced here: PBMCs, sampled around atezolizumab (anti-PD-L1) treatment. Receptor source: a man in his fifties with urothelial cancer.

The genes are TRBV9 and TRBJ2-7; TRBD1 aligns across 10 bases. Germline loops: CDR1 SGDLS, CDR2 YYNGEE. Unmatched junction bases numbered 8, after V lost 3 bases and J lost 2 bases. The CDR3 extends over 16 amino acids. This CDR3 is CASSGPGQGSPYEQYF. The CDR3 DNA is TGTGCCAGCAGCGGCCCGGGACAGGGGAGCCCCTACGAGCAGTACTTC.

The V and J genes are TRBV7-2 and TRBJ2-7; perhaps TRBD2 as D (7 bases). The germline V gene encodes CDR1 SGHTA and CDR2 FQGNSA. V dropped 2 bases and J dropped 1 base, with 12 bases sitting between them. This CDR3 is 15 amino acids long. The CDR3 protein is CASSLMAGASYEQYF. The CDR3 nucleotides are TGTGCCAGCAGCTTAATGGCGGGGGCGTCCTACGAGCAGTACTTC.

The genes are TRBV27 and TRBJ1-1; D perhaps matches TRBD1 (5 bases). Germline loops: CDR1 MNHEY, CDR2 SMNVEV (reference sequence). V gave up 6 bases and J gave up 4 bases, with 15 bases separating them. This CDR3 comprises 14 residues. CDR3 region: CASRPVGGSTEAFF. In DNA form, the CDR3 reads TGTGCCAGCAGACCCGTCGGGGGGAGCACTGAAGCTTTCTTT.

CDR3 amino acids: CAWSVQAGRQETQYF. The CDR3, as DNA: TGTGCCTGGAGTGTACAAGCGGGGAGACAAGAGACCCAGTACTTC. J is TRBJ2-5 and V is TRBV30, with 7 bases identical to TRBD2. V was pared by 0 bases and J by 2 bases, with 6 bases of the junction left unmatched. CDR1 and CDR2 from the germline V gene are GTSNPN and SVGIG (reference sequence). The CDR3 length is 15 residues.

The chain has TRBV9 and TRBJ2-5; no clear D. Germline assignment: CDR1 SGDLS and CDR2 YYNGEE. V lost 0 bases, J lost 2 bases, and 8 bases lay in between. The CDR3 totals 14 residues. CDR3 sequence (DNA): TGTGCCAGCAGCGTAGATACCCTACAAGAGACCCAGTACTTC. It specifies CASSVDTLQETQYF. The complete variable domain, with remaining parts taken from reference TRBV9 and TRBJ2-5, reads DSGVTQTPKHLITATGQRVTLRCSPRSGDLSVYWYQQSLDQGLQFLIQYYNGEERAKGNILERFSAQQFPDLHSELNLSSLELGDSALYFCASSVDTLQETQYFGPGTRLLVL.

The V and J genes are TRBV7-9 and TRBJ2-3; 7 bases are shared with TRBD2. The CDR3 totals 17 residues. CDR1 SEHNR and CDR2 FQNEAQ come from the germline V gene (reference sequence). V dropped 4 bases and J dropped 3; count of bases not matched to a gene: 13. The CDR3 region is CASSSFGEQGGTDTQYF. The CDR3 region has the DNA TGTGCCAGCAGCTCATTTGGGGAGCAGGGAGGGACAGATACGCAGTATTTT.

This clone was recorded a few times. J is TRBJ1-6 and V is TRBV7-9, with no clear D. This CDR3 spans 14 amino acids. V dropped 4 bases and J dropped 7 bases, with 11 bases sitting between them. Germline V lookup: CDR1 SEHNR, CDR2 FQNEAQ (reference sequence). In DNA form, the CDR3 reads TGTGCCAGCAGCTCGAGGGTTGGGAATTCACCCCTCCACTTT. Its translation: CASSSRVGNSPLHF.

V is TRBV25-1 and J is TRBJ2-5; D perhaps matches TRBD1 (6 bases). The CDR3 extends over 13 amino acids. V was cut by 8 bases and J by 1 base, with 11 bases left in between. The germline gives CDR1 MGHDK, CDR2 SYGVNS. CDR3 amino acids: CASASGVQETQYF. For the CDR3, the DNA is TGTGCCAGCGCCTCAGGGGTCCAAGAGACCCAGTACTTC.

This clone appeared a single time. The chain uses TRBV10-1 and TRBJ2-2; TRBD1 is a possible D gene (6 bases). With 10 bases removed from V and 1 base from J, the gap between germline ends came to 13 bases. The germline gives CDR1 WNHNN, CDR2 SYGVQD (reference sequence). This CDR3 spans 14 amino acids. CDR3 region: CATRGQLNTGELFF. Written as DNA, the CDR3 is TGCGCCACCCGGGGACAACTGAACACCGGGGAGCTGTTTTTT.

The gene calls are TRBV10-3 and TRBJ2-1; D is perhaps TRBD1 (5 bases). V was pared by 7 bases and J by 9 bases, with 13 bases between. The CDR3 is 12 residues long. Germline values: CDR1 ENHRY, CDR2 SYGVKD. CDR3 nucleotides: TGTGCCATCACTATCGACAGTCCTGAGCAGTTCTTC. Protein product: CAITIDSPEQFF.